Sequencing of this TCR beta chain was carried out in a study of T cell responses to AZD1222 COVID-19 vaccine. Per germline, CDR1 LGHNA and CDR2 YSLEER. The CDR3 is made up of 14 amino acids. Trimming pared 7 bases from V and 1 base from J, leaving 12 bases between. In regard to this clone: The antigen is unknown.

Generated by immunoSEQ multiplex PCR, the TCRdb table keeps only in-frame clones and is missing some. The table records roughly 110,000 clones, 91% of them present only once. Whole-study results and caveats: Baseline serology detected seropositivity in only five or six AZD1222 recipients.

V usage is TRBV4-3 and J usage is TRBJ2-3; the D is unclear. The material sequenced was peripheral blood, taken on day 0 of AZD1222 vaccination. The TCR originated in an adult in good health. Here the CDR3 DNA reads TGCGCCAGCACGTCGAAACCAGGCACAGATACGCAGTATTTT. This codes for CASTSKPGTDTQYF.